This T cell receptor (beta chain) originates from a study of read filtering for tumor transcriptome and immune sequencing. This clonotype was counted at least ten times. Trimming took 5 bases from V and 0 from J, leaving 5 bases between them. The CDR3 is 12 residues long. Looked up from germline, CDR1 is SNHLY and CDR2 is FYNNEI. From approximately 430 ng of RNA, a library with molecular barcoded alpha/delta and beta/gamma adaptors was made. Using its own MiXCR run on the reads, TCRdb lists one record per CDR3 protein. The data show 85,000 to 100,000 distinct CDR3 sequences, around a fifth seen once. Sample: a population of CD138-negative cells sorted from bone marrow. The chain recombines TRBV2 with TRBJ2-7; the D is unclear. This receptor was identified in a donor aged 40 or over with multiple myeloma. The CDR3 loop is CASSQSSYEQYF. The CDR3 nucleotides are TGTGCCAGCAGTCAGAGCTCCTACGAGCAGTACTTC.